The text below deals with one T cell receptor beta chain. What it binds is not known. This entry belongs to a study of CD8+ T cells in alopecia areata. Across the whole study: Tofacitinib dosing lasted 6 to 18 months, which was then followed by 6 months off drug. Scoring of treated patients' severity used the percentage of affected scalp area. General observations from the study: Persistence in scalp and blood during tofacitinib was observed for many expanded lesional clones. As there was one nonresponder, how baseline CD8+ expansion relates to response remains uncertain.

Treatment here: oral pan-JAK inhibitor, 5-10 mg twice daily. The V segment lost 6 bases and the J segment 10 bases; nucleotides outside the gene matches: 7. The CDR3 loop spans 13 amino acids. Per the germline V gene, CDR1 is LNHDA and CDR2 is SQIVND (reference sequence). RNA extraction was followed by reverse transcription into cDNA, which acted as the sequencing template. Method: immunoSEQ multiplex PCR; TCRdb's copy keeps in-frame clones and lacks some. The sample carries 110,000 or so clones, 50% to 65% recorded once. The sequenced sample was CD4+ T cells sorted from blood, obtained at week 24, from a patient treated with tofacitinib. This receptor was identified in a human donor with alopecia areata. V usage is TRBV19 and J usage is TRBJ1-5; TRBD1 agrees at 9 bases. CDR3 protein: CASSRQGGIPQHF. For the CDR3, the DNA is TGTGCCAGTAGCCGACAGGGGGGAATCCCCCAGCATTTT. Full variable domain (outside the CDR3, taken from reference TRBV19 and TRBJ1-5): DGGITQSPKYLFRKEGQNVTLSCEQNLNHDAMYWYRQDPGQGLRLIYYSQIVNDFQKGDIAEGYSVSREKKESFPLTVTSAQKNPTAFYLCASSRQGGIPQHFGDGTRLSIL.